The T cell receptor beta chain under discussion was sequenced for a study of T cell repertoires in cytomegalovirus infection. MiXCR, run by TCRdb on the reads, gives a single entry per CDR3 protein. The table has tens of thousands of distinct CDR3 sequences, under 4.5% seen once. This clonotype appeared many times. The clonotype originates from a human donor in good health (CMV status not recorded). Some clones in this sample may be carry-over from other donors' samples. The specimen sequenced was PBMCs.

This CDR3 is CASSLGQGRGNEQFF. As DNA, the CDR3 is TGTGCCAGCAGCTTAGGACAGGGGCGGGGGAATGAGCAGTTCTTC. The rearrangement links TRBV11-2 to TRBJ2-1, with a tentative D call TRBD1 (8 bases). The germline V and J ends were trimmed by 1 base and 7 bases, with 14 bases remaining between them. The germline V gene has CDR1 SGHAT and CDR2 FQNNGV. This CDR3 is built from 15 residues.